This TCR beta chain is drawn from a study of blood T cell repertoires in COVID-19. CDR1 and CDR2 (germline): SGHDT, YYEEEE. With 4 bases removed from V and 1 base from J, the gap between germline ends came to 5 bases. CDR3 length equals 12 residues. Measured with immunoSEQ multiplex PCR; TCRdb has only the in-frame clones, and not every one. The table lists about 130,000 clones, around 86% of them singletons, with around 20% in the top ten. In its sample, this clone was seen once. The sample was peripheral blood. The TCR was taken from a woman between 50 and 59 years old who had recovered from COVID-19. The chain couples TRBV5-6 to TRBJ1-2, with unresolved D. CDR3 in amino acids: CASSDSNYGYTF. For the CDR3, the DNA is TGTGCCAGCAGCGATAGTAACTATGGCTACACCTTC.